These T cell receptor beta chains were read from a single sample in a study of blood T cell repertoires in COVID-19. Sequencing used immunoSEQ multiplex PCR; TCRdb keeps in-frame clones, though not all of them. This table has approximately 15,000 clones, more than 80% appearing once. Source material: peripheral blood. The receptors here all came from a man between 50 and 59 years old with active COVID-19. The conserved cysteine and the conserved F or W are not part of the CDR3 here. Each record gives: V gene, CDR3 protein.

V gene: TRBV14
CDR3 protein: ASSQVARGWTEAF

V gene: TRBV24-1
CDR3 protein: ATSESSGTGNQPQH

V gene: TRBV5-6
CDR3 protein: ASSLWRVPLYNEQF

V gene: TRBV5-1
CDR3 protein: ASSLGTANTEAF

V gene: TRBV5-1
CDR3 protein: ASSLASAGDTQY

V gene: TRBV19
CDR3 protein: ASSIGQVIISGNTIY

V gene: TRBV7-9
CDR3 protein: ASSPEVATQY

V gene: TRBV25-1
CDR3 protein: ASNRLAGNYNEQF

V gene: TRBV19
CDR3 protein: ASSAGQGSYEQY

V gene: TRBV7-6
CDR3 protein: ASSLTGNAEAF

V gene: TRBV5-1
CDR3 protein: ASSNIAGVSYNEQF

V gene: TRBV30
CDR3 protein: AWSAGTGKVAFYGYT

V gene: TRBV3-1/TRBV3-2
CDR3 protein: ASSQGVRGTEAF

V gene: TRBV10-3
CDR3 protein: AISVQGRQETQY

V gene: TRBV5-6
CDR3 protein: ASSGEGGGAEAF

V gene: TRBV18
CDR3 protein: ASSPRRQDTNEKLF

V gene: TRBV6-5
CDR3 protein: ASSYGDRGAGELF

V gene: TRBV19
CDR3 protein: ATSGTGVFGGQPQH

V gene: TRBV4-1
CDR3 protein: ASSPRTATNTEAF

V gene: TRBV28
CDR3 protein: ASSPGKVGTDTQY

V gene: TRBV18
CDR3 protein: ASSPGLAGLNEQF

V gene: TRBV28
CDR3 protein: ASSSTGRGYT

V gene: TRBV6-4
CDR3 protein: ASSDYSGSGYNEQF

V gene: TRBV10-3
CDR3 protein: AIRIDRFSPLH

V gene: TRBV3-1/TRBV3-2
CDR3 protein: ASSQVGVNTEAF

V gene: TRBV7-3
CDR3 protein: ASSLGPAGVGDTQY

V gene: TRBV4-1
CDR3 protein: ASSASVSGGNSPLH

V gene: TRBV12-3/TRBV12-4
CDR3 protein: ASSSGGGQPQH

V gene: TRBV11-3
CDR3 protein: ASSLEPQGSFRDEQF

V gene: TRBV19
CDR3 protein: ASSIGGLASSYNEQF

V gene: TRBV7-9
CDR3 protein: ASSPRTGLLSSGYT

V gene: TRBV19
CDR3 protein: ASSASGTGGSRETQY

V gene: TRBV7-2
CDR3 protein: ASSPTGIPTQY

V gene: TRBV4-1
CDR3 protein: ASSQLGLAGGPGWEAGELF

V gene: TRBV11-2
CDR3 protein: ASRTSGAYEQY

V gene: TRBV28
CDR3 protein: ASSSLTSGVGQY

V gene: TRBV7-9
CDR3 protein: ASSIQGSNQPQH

V gene: TRBV10-3
CDR3 protein: AISESVRSYEQY

V gene: TRBV28
CDR3 protein: ASSQVSTEKLF

V gene: TRBV28
CDR3 protein: ASRTVYNSPLH

V gene: TRBV4-2
CDR3 protein: ASSQDQTGLARNEQF

V gene: TRBV28
CDR3 protein: ASSSPGQGGVDYGYT

V gene: TRBV28
CDR3 protein: ASSLPDSGSYEQY

V gene: TRBV28
CDR3 protein: ASSTQQGGLRFDTEAF

V gene: TRBV7-8
CDR3 protein: ASSLEAGGHTEAF

V gene: TRBV2
CDR3 protein: ASSVEGGGSYNEQF

V gene: TRBV4-2
CDR3 protein: ASSRSGITYNEQF

V gene: TRBV18
CDR3 protein: ASDPAGSNYGYT

V gene: TRBV7-2
CDR3 protein: ASSLTTGGSSSPLH

V gene: TRBV7-2
CDR3 protein: ASSLMQLAGGVEQF

V gene: TRBV27
CDR3 protein: ASSPRGQGTDTQY

V gene: TRBV27
CDR3 protein: ASSLGQGNTDTQY

V gene: TRBV6-4
CDR3 protein: ASSDSTSGFTDTQY

V gene: TRBV4-2
CDR3 protein: ASSQDGDTQY

V gene: TRBV14
CDR3 protein: ASSQNLNYGYT

V gene: TRBV19
CDR3 protein: ASSVRGSNQPQH

V gene: TRBV4-3
CDR3 protein: ASSQDAIIRGEQY

V gene: TRBV19
CDR3 protein: ASSMSGAGVTGELF

V gene: TRBV6-2/TRBV6-3
CDR3 protein: ASSYPNTDTQY